The sample holds many counts of the clone carrying this T cell receptor beta chain. TCRdb reprocessed the PCR reads via MiXCR and lists one record per CDR3 protein. The data show 11,000 to 15,000 distinct CDR3 sequences, 45% to 50% seen once. The data stem from a study of tumor-infiltrating lymphocytes in oesophageal squamous cell carcinoma. What was sequenced was blood. This TCR was sampled from a male donor with esophageal squamous cell carcinoma.

CDR3 residues: CASRDRGLSTEAFF. DNA for the CDR3: TGCGCCAGCAGGGACAGGGGGTTGAGCACTGAAGCTTTCTTT. J is TRBJ1-1 and V is TRBV10-2; TRBD1 agrees at 10 bases. Germline values: CDR1 WSHSY, CDR2 SAAADI. The CDR3 length is 14 residues. V shed 6 bases, J shed 4 bases, and the junction held 5 bases outside the gene matches.